The next 32 T cell receptor beta chains were all read from a single sample in a study of T cells in Graves' hyperthyroidism and ophthalmopathy. RNA transcripts gave rise to amplified TCR beta CDR3 regions. HTBI primers were employed in a first-round RT-PCR of the TCR CDR3. TCRdb analysed the multiplex PCR reads with MiXCR anew, one entry per CDR3 protein. The sample shows about 690,000 distinct CDR3 sequences, roughly 17% of them seen only once. Sequencing was done on a sample of blood. These receptors were collected from a man aged 45-65 years with Graves' hyperthyroidism.

The rearrangement links TRBV10-1 to TRBJ2-3; 7 nucleotides line up with TRBD1. Per germline, CDR1 WNHNN and CDR2 SYGVQD (reference sequence). The CDR3 totals 15 residues. The V and J ends lost 5 bases and 3 bases, in that order; junction bases with no gene match: 8. The CDR3 spells CASSRTGMGTDTQYF. CDR3 DNA: TGCGCCAGCAGTAGGACAGGAATGGGTACAGATACGCAGTATTTT.

This clonotype appeared a few times. The chain employs TRBV18 and TRBJ1-3, with unresolved D. Germline lookup yields CDR1 KGHSH and CDR2 LQKENI. The CDR3 spans 17 residues. Trimming left V 1 base short and J 4 bases short, with 17 bases between. CDR3: CASSPRDRSAAGNTIYF. The CDR3 DNA reads as TGTGCCAGCTCACCACGTGACCGCTCGGCAGCGGGAAACACCATATATTTT.

In its sample, this clonotype was seen once. Possible read error: a much larger clone is one base away. V and J are TRBV27 and TRBJ2-5, with D perhaps matching TRBD1 (5 bases). The germline V gene encodes CDR1 MNHEY and CDR2 SMNVEV (reference sequence). The CDR3 spans 15 residues. CDR3 sequence (DNA): TGTGCCAGCAGTTTATCCGGCAGAGACAGAGAGACCCGGTACTTC. It yields the protein CASSLSGRDRETRYF.

The V call is TRBV9, the J call TRBJ2-1; D is undetermined. The CDR3 spans 16 residues. Trimming cost V 2 bases and J 5 bases, with 17 bases left between them. Germline V gene lookup returns CDR1 SGDLS and CDR2 YYNGEE. CDR3 DNA: TGTGCCAGCAGCGTTTTGGGCAGGAGTCTGGACAATGAGCAGTTCTTC. Its protein is CASSVLGRSLDNEQFF.

The gene calls are TRBV20-1 and TRBJ2-5; D unresolved. Trimming removed 3 bases from V and 5 bases from J, with 16 bases in between. The germline gives CDR1 DFQATT, CDR2 SNEGSKA (reference sequence). This CDR3 is 14 amino acids long. Here the CDR3 DNA reads TGCAGTGCTAGGCCGTACGAGGTGGTGGAGACCCAGTACTTC. It specifies CSARPYEVVETQYF.

This clonotype has only a few counts. The chain has TRBV20-1 and TRBJ2-5; 7 positions match TRBD1. V was pared by 2 bases and J by 4 bases, with 7 bases of the junction left unmatched. Per the germline V gene, CDR1 is DFQATT and CDR2 is SNEGSKA (reference sequence). The CDR3 covers 14 residues. CDR3 DNA sequence: TGCAGTGCTAGAAAGGGGGCAGGCGGAGAGACCCAGTACTTC. Translating gives CSARKGAGGETQYF.

The rearrangement links TRBV6-1 to TRBJ2-2, with D hard to call. The length of the CDR3 is 14 residues. Looked up from germline, CDR1 is MNHNS and CDR2 is SASEGT. V was pared by 10 bases and J by 0 bases, with 12 bases between. CDR3 sequence: CATQIRPNTGELFF. Written as DNA, the CDR3 is TGTGCCACCCAGATAAGACCGAACACCGGGGAGCTGTTTTTT.

The chain is built from TRBV4-2 and TRBJ2-7; D perhaps matches TRBD2 (6 bases). The V end was cut by 1 base, the J end by 5 bases, with 12 bases between. The germline CDR1 and CDR2 sequences are LGHNA and YNFKEQ. The CDR3 extends over 14 amino acids. The CDR3 nucleotides read TGTGCCAGCAGCCAAGGGGCTAGCGCCAACGAGCAGTACTTC. Translation gives CASSQGASANEQYF.

This clonotype appeared many times. V usage is TRBV2 and J usage is TRBJ2-1, with D perhaps matching TRBD1 (6 bases). V was trimmed by 6 bases and J by 2 bases, leaving 8 bases between them. The CDR3 length is 13 residues. Germline CDR1 is SNHLY and CDR2 is FYNNEI. CDR3 loop: CASRGGTYNEQFF. DNA for the CDR3: TGTGCCAGCAGAGGGGGTACCTACAATGAGCAGTTCTTC.

As for this clonotype: A much larger clone differs by one base, so this may be a read error. The chain couples TRBV28 to TRBJ1-6; 10 positions match TRBD1. The germline CDR1 and CDR2 sequences are MDHEN and SYDVKM. V lost 3 bases, J lost 11 bases, and 13 bases stayed unmatched. The CDR3 covers 17 residues. CDR3 bases: TGTGCCAGCAGTTTCGCCGCGGGACAGGGGACCGGTCCACCCCTCCACTTT. This encodes CASSFAAGQGTGPPLHF.

Remarks on this clonotype: A much larger clone differs from this one at a single base, so this may be a read error. V usage is TRBV7-2 and J usage is TRBJ1-6; D is unclear. The CDR3 covers 13 residues. V shed 3 bases and J shed 8 bases, with 8 bases lying between them. The germline V gene encodes CDR1 SGHTA and CDR2 FQGNSA. The CDR3 sequence is CASSFAADSPLHF. The CDR3, as DNA: TGTGCCAGCAGCTTTGCTGCGGATTCACCCCTCCACTTT. Full variable domain (outside the CDR3, taken from reference TRBV7-2 and TRBJ1-6): GAGVSQSPSNKVTEKGKDVELRCDPISGHTALYWYRQSLGQGLEFLIYFQGNSAPDKSGLPSDRFSAERTGGSVSTLTIQRTQQEDSAVYLCASSFAADSPLHFGNGTRLTVT.

This chain uses TRBV29-1 with TRBJ2-3; D gene ambiguous. The CDR3 covers 14 residues. V dropped 4 bases and J dropped 1 base, with 12 bases sitting between them. Germline V CDR1 and CDR2: SQVTM, ANQGSEA. In nucleotides, the CDR3 is TGCAGCGTTGTACCCTCTCGGGGCACAGATACGCAGTATTTT. Protein sequence: CSVVPSRGTDTQYF.

The gene calls are TRBV5-1 and TRBJ2-7, with TRBD2 matching 8 bases. Trimming at V came to 4 bases and at J to 8 bases, leaving 14 bases not matched to a gene. The CDR3 contains 15 residues. CDR1 is SGHRS and CDR2 is YFSETQ in the germline V gene. The DNA for the CDR3 is TGCGCCAGCAGCACCCGGGGGGGGGAGACCCACCAGCAGTACTTC. This sequence encodes CASSTRGGETHQQYF. Full variable domain (missing parts from reference TRBV5-1 and TRBJ2-7): KAGVTQTPRYLIKTRGQQVTLSCSPISGHRSVSWYQQTPGQGLQFLFEYFSETQRNKGNFPGRFSGRQFSNSRSEMNVSTLELGDSALYLCASSTRGGETHQQYFGPGTRLTVT.

The rearrangement uses TRBV29-1 and TRBJ2-2, with a weak D call TRBD1 (6 bases). The CDR3 covers 14 residues. V lost 7 bases, J lost 0 bases, and 12 bases lay in between. Germline V gives CDR1 SQVTM, CDR2 ANQGSEA. The CDR3, as DNA: TGCAGCGCGGAACAGGGATCGAACACCGGGGAGCTGTTTTTT. Residues: CSAEQGSNTGELFF.

This clonotype was seen a handful of times. Here the CDR3 omits its conserved ending phenylalanine or tryptophan, so a read error is the likely source. This chain connects TRBV11-1 to TRBJ1-1; D is perhaps TRBD1 (5 bases). Germline V CDR1 and CDR2: SGHAT, FQDESV (reference sequence). This CDR3 has 18 amino acids. V lost 0 bases, J lost 0 bases, and 17 bases lay in between. CDR3 loop: CASSLARDAIAMNTEAFL. The CDR3 coding sequence is TGTGCCAGCAGCTTAGCGCGGGACGCTATTGCCATGAACACTGAAGCTTTCCTT.

The table lists this clonotype with a few counts. The CDR3 DNA reads TGTGCCAGCAGCCAAGTCGCGAGTTGGGGCTCCTACAATGAGCAGTTCTTC. Translating gives CASSQVASWGSYNEQFF. The rearrangement joins TRBV14 to TRBJ2-1; D is uncertain. Germline assignment: CDR1 SGHDN and CDR2 FVKESK. The V and J ends lost 1 base and 0 bases respectively, with 13 bases between them. This CDR3 has 17 amino acids.

V and J are TRBV24-1 and TRBJ2-1; 10 nucleotides match TRBD2. CDR3 size: 13 residues. Germline V lookup: CDR1 KGHDR, CDR2 SFDVKD. With 4 bases clipped from V and 12 bases from J, the junction kept 5 bases outside the gene matches. Written as DNA, the CDR3 is TGTGCCACCAGTGAGCTAGCGGGAGTGGGGCAGTTCTTC. Its protein is CATSELAGVGQFF.

This chain joins TRBV19 and TRBJ1-3; 8 bases are shared with TRBD1. This CDR3 region has 15 residues. Germline V gene data show CDR1 as LNHDA and CDR2 as SQIVND (reference sequence). After removal of 6 bases from V and 0 bases from J, the junction contained 4 bases not matched to a gene. CDR3 sequence: CASRKQGDSGNTIYF. The CDR3 bases are TGTGCCAGTAGGAAACAGGGGGACTCTGGAAACACCATATATTTT. Together with reference TRBV19 and TRBJ1-3, the CDR3 gives the full variable domain: DGGITQSPKYLFRKEGQNVTLSCEQNLNHDAMYWYRQDPGQGLRLIYYSQIVNDFQKGDIAEGYSVSREKKESFPLTVTSAQKNPTAFYLCASRKQGDSGNTIYFGEGSWLTVV.

This clonotype was counted ten times or more. The genes are TRBV28 and TRBJ2-5, with 7 positions matching TRBD2. The CDR3 loop spans 16 amino acids. Unmatched junction bases numbered 12, after V lost 5 bases and J lost 3 bases. Germline CDR1 is MDHEN and CDR2 is SYDVKM. This chain's CDR3 is CASSLLGRGGKETQYF. DNA of the CDR3: TGTGCCAGCAGTCTCCTGGGGAGGGGAGGGAAAGAGACCCAGTACTTC.

This clonotype was recorded many times. J is TRBJ2-1 and V is TRBV7-2; no definite D call. This CDR3 has 13 residues. V was trimmed by 3 bases and J by 8 bases, leaving 11 bases between them. Germline V CDR1 and CDR2: SGHTA, FQGNSA. This CDR3 reads CASSFRPGDEQFF. In DNA form, the CDR3 reads TGTGCCAGCAGCTTTAGACCAGGAGATGAGCAGTTCTTC.

This chain connects TRBV10-3 to TRBJ2-6; D gene ambiguous. Trimming took 4 bases from V and 7 from J, leaving 5 bases between them. Germline CDR1 is ENHRY and CDR2 is SYGVKD. This CDR3 is 12 amino acids long. The CDR3 coding sequence is TGTGCCATCAGTGGTGATGCCAACGTCCTGACTTTC. As protein: CAISGDANVLTF.

Many counts were recorded for this clonotype. CDR3 sequence: CASCAAENQPQHF. CDR3 nucleotides: TGTGCCAGCTGTGCGGCAGAGAATCAGCCCCAGCATTTT. The rearrangement joins TRBV2 to TRBJ1-5; D is ambiguous. V was cut by 8 bases and J by 4 bases, with 12 bases left in between. Looked up from germline, CDR1 is SNHLY and CDR2 is FYNNEI. This CDR3 comprises 13 residues.

This clonotype appeared a single time. The CDR3 region is CASSYWQSYGYTF. In DNA, the CDR3 is TGTGCCAGCAGTTACTGGCAGAGCTATGGCTACACCTTC. V gene TRBV6-2 or TRBV6-3 combines with J gene TRBJ1-2; D call uncertain. The V gene's germline CDR1 is MNHEY and CDR2 SVGEGT. With 1 base removed from V and 4 bases from J, the gap between germline ends came to 7 bases. The CDR3 sequence is 13 residues long.

The chain has TRBV24-1 and TRBJ2-4; D is undetermined. V shed 5 bases and J shed 8 bases, with 12 bases lying between them. The CDR3 covers 13 residues. Looked up from germline, CDR1 is KGHDR and CDR2 is SFDVKD. The CDR3 reads CATSGSAPDIQYF. In DNA, the CDR3 is TGTGCCACCAGTGGCTCCGCGCCGGACATTCAGTACTTC.

On this clonotype: This may stem from a read error, because a much larger clone lies one nucleotide away. The genes are TRBV7-2 and TRBJ2-7; 8 bases align to TRBD2. The CDR3 is 15 residues long. From germline, CDR1 is SGHTA and CDR2 FQGNSA. Losses at the gene ends were 4 bases for V and 4 bases for J; bases not matched to a gene: 9. This CDR3 is CASSSSGASGYEQYF. The CDR3 DNA reads as TGTGCCAGCAGCTCCTCGGGGGCTAGCGGGTACGAGCAGTACTTC.

The chain joins TRBV19 to TRBJ2-3, with 10 bases fitting TRBD2. Germline V CDR1 and CDR2: LNHDA, SQIVND (reference sequence). The length of the CDR3 is 15 residues. V lost 8 bases and J lost 4; bases outside the gene matches: 9. This chain's CDR3 is CASQQLAGVPDTQYF. CDR3 DNA sequence: TGTGCCAGTCAACAGCTAGCGGGAGTTCCAGATACGCAGTATTTT. Supplemented by reference TRBV19 and TRBJ2-3, the full variable domain reads DGGITQSPKYLFRKEGQNVTLSCEQNLNHDAMYWYRQDPGQGLRLIYYSQIVNDFQKGDIAEGYSVSREKKESFPLTVTSAQKNPTAFYLCASQQLAGVPDTQYFGPGTRLTVL.

There are many counts of this clonotype. The rearrangement joins TRBV11-2 to TRBJ2-1; tentatively, D is TRBD1 (6 bases). Per the germline V gene, CDR1 is SGHAT and CDR2 is FQNNGV. CDR3 length equals 15 residues. V gave up 1 base and J gave up 5 bases, with 12 bases separating them. The CDR3 DNA reads as TGTGCCAGCAGCTTAGTATTGTACAGGGACAATGAGCAGTTCTTC. It specifies CASSLVLYRDNEQFF.

In this sample, this clonotype turned up a few times. The rearrangement uses TRBV2 and TRBJ1-3; no clear D. The CDR3 is 15 amino acids. V lost 0 bases, J lost 4 bases, and 10 bases lay in between. CDR1 and CDR2 (germline): SNHLY, FYNNEI. The CDR3 nucleotides are TGTGCCAGCAGTGAAGCGCTTCTCGGGGGAAACACCATATATTTT. Protein: CASSEALLGGNTIYF.

A note on this clonotype: This may be a read error, as it is one base from a much larger clone. The V call is TRBV20-1, the J call TRBJ1-4; the match to TRBD1 covers 7 bases. The CDR3 is made up of 15 amino acids. Germline V CDR1 and CDR2: DFQATT, SNEGSKA (reference sequence). In DNA form, the CDR3 reads TGCAGTGCTAGAGGGCAGGGGGGGACTAATGAAAAACTGTCTTTT. The encoded protein is CSARGQGGTNEKLSF.

V is TRBV11-2 and J is TRBJ1-6; the match to TRBD1 covers 9 bases. V shed 2 bases and J 6 bases; nucleotides not matched to a gene: 8. CDR3 length: 17 amino acids. Per the germline V gene, CDR1 is SGHAT and CDR2 is FQNNGV. DNA of the CDR3: TGTGCCAGCAGCTTACCCTACCGGGACAGGGCTAATTCACCCCTCCACTTT. As protein: CASSLPYRDRANSPLHF.

This clonotype turned up a few times. The V call is TRBV29-1, the J call TRBJ2-5, with 9 bases matching TRBD2. This CDR3 is 16 amino acids long. V lost 1 base, J lost 5 bases, and 11 bases stayed unmatched. Germline V gene lookup returns CDR1 SQVTM and CDR2 ANQGSEA. The CDR3 DNA follows: TGCAGCGTTGAAGGACTAGCGGCCTATTTGTCGGAGACCCAGTACTTC. The encoded protein is CSVEGLAAYLSETQYF.

CDR3 sequence (DNA): TGTGCCAGCAGTTGGGGACAGAGCACTGAAGCTTTCTTT. This gives the protein CASSWGQSTEAFF. The J gene is TRBJ1-1, the V gene TRBV6-2 or TRBV6-3; TRBD1 aligns across 7 bases. The V gene end was trimmed by 4 bases and the J gene end by 4 bases; junction bases not matched to a gene: 3. The CDR3 has 13 amino acids. The germline V gene encodes CDR1 MNHEY and CDR2 SVGEGT.